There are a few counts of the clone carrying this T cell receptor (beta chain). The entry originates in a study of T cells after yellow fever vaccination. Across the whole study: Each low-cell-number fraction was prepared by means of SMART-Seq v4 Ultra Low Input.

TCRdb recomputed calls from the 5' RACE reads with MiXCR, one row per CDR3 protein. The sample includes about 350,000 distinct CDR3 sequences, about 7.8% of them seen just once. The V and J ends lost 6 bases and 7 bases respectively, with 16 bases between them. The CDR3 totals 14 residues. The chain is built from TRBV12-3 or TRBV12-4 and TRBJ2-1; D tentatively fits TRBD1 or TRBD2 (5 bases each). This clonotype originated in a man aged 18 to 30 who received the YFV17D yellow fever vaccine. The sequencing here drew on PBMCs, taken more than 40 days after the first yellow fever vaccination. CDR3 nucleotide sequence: TGTGCCAGCAGCCGACCGGGACCACGGAATGAGCAGTTCTTC. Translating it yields CASSRPGPRNEQFF.